Included here is one TCR beta chain sequence, with context. Its antigen is still unknown. Naive CD8 cells lacked CD45RO, underwent positive selection for CCR7 and left out terminally differentiated effector memory CD45RA+ cells. Using immunoSEQ multiplex PCR, the repertoire was profiled, and TCRdb retains in-frame clones only, with some absent. The sample contains hundreds of thousands of clones, 90% to 98% of which appear only once. This sample was taken from a study of shared clonotypes between healthy human individuals. V dropped 4 bases and J dropped 3 bases, with 16 bases sitting between them. The CDR3 consists of 15 residues. The germline V gene has CDR1 MGHDK and CDR2 SYGVNS. Study conclusions and caveats: Shared clonotypes: approximately 5.3% naive CD4, around 3.5% naive CD8, 2.3% memory CD4, 0.4% memory CD8.

V and J are TRBV25-1 and TRBJ2-7; D assignment may be TRBD1 or TRBD2 (5 bases each). The source of this sequence is a man aged 30 to 45 in good health. The sequenced sample consisted of naive CD8+ T cells sorted from blood. The CDR3 DNA reads TGTGCCAGCAGTGGGGGGTCGCCCCACTACTACGAGCAGTACTTC. Protein: CASSGGSPHYYEQYF.